The 8 T cell receptor beta chains in this list originate from one sample, sequenced in a study of cytomegalovirus exposure and HLA in healthy donors. Primers: 60 Vbeta forward and 13 Jbeta reverse. The table came from immunoSEQ multiplex PCR; TCRdb's copy has only in-frame clones and leaves some out. The repertoire consists of some 150,000 clones, with around 70% occurring once and the leading ten covering 2.1%. The material sequenced was PBMCs. The receptors come from a woman aged 55-69 years in good health and CMV-seropositive.

This rearrangement joins TRBV6-1 to TRBJ2-1; a weak D match, TRBD2 (5 bases). Per the germline V gene, CDR1 is MNHNS and CDR2 is SASEGT. V was clipped by 7 bases and J by 4 bases, with 11 bases between them. The CDR3 extends over 13 amino acids. The chain's CDR3 is CASNLAVYNEQFF. The DNA of the CDR3 is TGTGCCAGCAATCTAGCAGTTTACAATGAGCAGTTCTTC.

The chain joins TRBV7-9 to TRBJ1-4; TRBD1 matches 8 bases. Germline loops: CDR1 SEHNR, CDR2 FQNEAQ (reference sequence). With 2 bases clipped from V and 7 bases from J, the junction kept 6 bases outside the gene matches. The CDR3 has 15 residues. CDR3 nucleotides: TGTGCCAGCAGCTTACCGACAGGGGTCGCTGAAAAACTGTTTTTT. It codes for CASSLPTGVAEKLFF. Full variable domain (missing parts from reference TRBV7-9 and TRBJ1-4): DTGVSQNPRHKITKRGQNVTFRCDPISEHNRLYWYRQTLGQGPEFLTYFQNEAQLEKSRLLSDRFSAERPKGSFSTLEIQRTEQGDSAMYLCASSLPTGVAEKLFFGSGTQLSVL.

The V call is TRBV5-6, the J call TRBJ1-2; D is uncertain. CDR3 length: 14 residues. Germline CDR1 reads SGHDT; CDR2 reads YYEEEE. V shed 4 bases and J shed 8 bases, with 18 bases lying between them. In nucleotides, the CDR3 is TGTGCCAGCAGCGCGGAGAGAGCCTCTCGGGGCTACACCTTC. The encoded protein is CASSAERASRGYTF.

This clone was counted between two and nine times. The CDR3 coding sequence is TGTGCCAGCAGGCCCCGACCAGGGACAGATACGCAGTATTTT. Translation: CASRPRPGTDTQYF. The rearrangement links TRBV27 to TRBJ2-3; TRBD1 might be the D (5 bases). The CDR3 extends over 14 amino acids. Germline lookup yields CDR1 MNHEY and CDR2 SMNVEV (reference sequence). The V gene lost 6 bases and the J gene lost 3 bases, with 13 bases spanning the gap.

The genes are TRBV7-9 and TRBJ2-3, with D unresolved. Germline V gene sequence: CDR1 SEHNR, CDR2 FQNEAQ (reference sequence). V lost 5 bases and J 4 bases, leaving 10 bases between the germline ends. The CDR3 consists of 13 residues. This CDR3 reads CASSPRVSDTQYF. In DNA form, the CDR3 reads TGTGCCAGCAGCCCTAGAGTGTCAGATACGCAGTATTTT. Together with reference TRBV7-9 and TRBJ2-3, the CDR3 gives the full variable domain: DTGVSQNPRHKITKRGQNVTFRCDPISEHNRLYWYRQTLGQGPEFLTYFQNEAQLEKSRLLSDRFSAERPKGSFSTLEIQRTEQGDSAMYLCASSPRVSDTQYFGPGTRLTVL.

This clone occurred once. CDR3 region: CASSDPGQGVPYEQYF. CDR3 coding DNA: TGTGCCAGCAGTGACCCGGGACAGGGTGTACCCTACGAGCAGTACTTC. This chain links TRBV6-1 with TRBJ2-7, with 9 bases fitting TRBD1. Germline CDR1 and CDR2: MNHNS and SASEGT. There are 16 residues in the CDR3. Unmatched junction bases numbered 8, after V lost 3 bases and J lost 2 bases.

A few counts support this clone. The chain employs TRBV6-5 and TRBJ1-1; 10 bases fit TRBD1. This CDR3 spans 13 amino acids. Germline V gene data show CDR1 as MNHEY and CDR2 as SVGAGI. The junction had 2 bases not matched to a gene; V was cut back by 5 bases and J by 5 bases. CDR3 sequence: CASSKDRGTEAFF. The CDR3 DNA follows: TGTGCCAGCAGTAAGGACAGGGGGACTGAAGCTTTCTTT.

The rearrangement uses TRBV11-3 and TRBJ2-5; 12 positions match TRBD2. The germline gives CDR1 SGHNT, CDR2 YENEEA. The CDR3 is 18 amino acids. V was pared by 4 bases and J by 5 bases, with 14 bases of the junction left unmatched. In nucleotides, the CDR3 is TGTGCCAGCAGCTCTGGACTAGCGGGACAACCAGGACGGGAGACCCAGTACTTC. This codes for CASSSGLAGQPGRETQYF.